This T cell receptor (beta chain) was profiled in a study of cytomegalovirus exposure and HLA in healthy donors. Trimming took 5 bases from V and 5 from J, leaving 16 bases between them. From germline, CDR1 is MNHEY and CDR2 SVGAGI. The CDR3 extends over 15 amino acids. PCR primers comprised 60 Vbeta and 13 Jbeta primers. Assay: immunoSEQ multiplex PCR; the TCRdb copy retains only in-frame clones and omits some. The sample comprises just over 150,000 clones, 75% to 90% of which are singletons, and about 6.3% rests with the top ten. The chain couples TRBV6-5 to TRBJ1-5, with D unclear. The receptor was derived from a male donor in good health and CMV-seropositive. Sequenced: PBMCs. The DNA for the CDR3 is TGTGCCAGCAGTACCCGCAGCGGGAGTCATCAGCCCCAGCATTTT. Its protein product is CASSTRSGSHQPQHF.